A selection of T cell receptor beta chains follows, all from one sample in a study of cytotoxic CD8 clonotypes in ibrutinib-treated CLL. The data were produced by immunoSEQ multiplex PCR, yet TCRdb's version contains in-frame clones alone and is incomplete. Of 200,000 to 250,000 clones in the sample, roughly 79% were seen once. Here the sequenced sample was PBMCs, taken after 12 months of ibrutinib treatment. Source of these receptors: a human donor with chronic lymphocytic leukemia. CDR3s include the opening cysteine and the closing phenylalanine or tryptophan. Each record gives: CDR3 DNA, CDR3 protein, V gene, J gene, CDR3 length, D gene, clone size. D genes are given only for firm matches. A row's size may be missing; if present it is once, few, many or a size class.

CDR3nt: TGCGCCAGCAGCGCCCCGGACAGACAAGAGACCCAGTACTTC; CDR3aa: CASSAPDRQETQYF; v_gene: TRBV5-1; j_gene: TRBJ2-5; len: 14; d_gene: NA; abundance: NA
CDR3nt: TGTGCCAGCAGTGAAGGCTGGGTACAGTTGAACGAGCAGTACTTC; CDR3aa: CASSEGWVQLNEQYF; v_gene: TRBV2; j_gene: TRBJ2-7; len: 15; d_gene: NA; abundance: few
CDR3nt: TGTGCTAGTGCCCTAATCAGGGGGCGCCGGGACACTGAAGCTTTCTTT; CDR3aa: CASALIRGRRDTEAFF; v_gene: TRBV12-5; j_gene: TRBJ1-1; len: 16; d_gene: TRBD1; abundance: once
CDR3nt: TGCGCCAGCAGAGGGAGTAACTCTGGAAACACCATATATTTT; CDR3aa: CASRGSNSGNTIYF; v_gene: TRBV5-1; j_gene: TRBJ1-3; len: 14; d_gene: NA; abundance: NA
CDR3nt: TGTGCCAGTAGTATAAGAGGGCTGGACGCCTACGAGCAGTACTTC; CDR3aa: CASSIRGLDAYEQYF; v_gene: TRBV19; j_gene: TRBJ2-7; len: 15; d_gene: NA; abundance: once
CDR3nt: TGCGCCAGCAGCTTCAACAGGGAGTCCGGGGAGCTGTTTTTT; CDR3aa: CASSFNRESGELFF; v_gene: TRBV5-1; j_gene: TRBJ2-2; len: 14; d_gene: NA; abundance: once
CDR3nt: TGTGCCAGCAGCGCCAGACAGGGCACAGATACGCAGTATTTT; CDR3aa: CASSARQGTDTQYF; v_gene: TRBV25-1; j_gene: TRBJ2-3; len: 14; d_gene: NA; abundance: NA
CDR3nt: TGTGCCAGCAGTGAGGGGCTCGGGGCGGGAGATACGCAGTATTTT; CDR3aa: CASSEGLGAGDTQYF; v_gene: TRBV25-1; j_gene: TRBJ2-3; len: 15; d_gene: NA; abundance: once
CDR3nt: TGTGCCAGCAGTCCCCATCCCGACAGGTCCTATGGCTACACCTTC; CDR3aa: CASSPHPDRSYGYTF; v_gene: TRBV7-9; j_gene: TRBJ1-2; len: 15; d_gene: NA; abundance: NA
CDR3nt: TGTGCAAGTCGCTTATTGATGAAGGGGTGGACTACCTACAATGAGCAGTTCTTC; CDR3aa: CASRLLMKGWTTYNEQFF; v_gene: TRBV12-2; j_gene: TRBJ2-1; len: 18; d_gene: NA; abundance: once
CDR3nt: TGTGCCACCCGGGGGCACGTAGCCAAAAACATTCAGTACTTC; CDR3aa: CATRGHVAKNIQYF; v_gene: TRBV6-5; j_gene: TRBJ2-4; len: 14; d_gene: NA; abundance: NA
CDR3nt: TGTGCCAGCAGCCTCTCCCCCTGGGGCTCTGGGGCCAACGTCCTGACTTTC; CDR3aa: CASSLSPWGSGANVLTF; v_gene: TRBV5-6; j_gene: TRBJ2-6; len: 17; d_gene: NA; abundance: NA
CDR3nt: TGTGCCAGCAGTTTCTCGACAGGGCGGGCTGGGCAGTACTTC; CDR3aa: CASSFSTGRAGQYF; v_gene: TRBV27; j_gene: TRBJ2-7; len: 14; d_gene: TRBD1; abundance: once
CDR3nt: TGCGCCAGCAGCTTGAGCGGGACAGGGGGTGCGGAGACCCAGTACTTC; CDR3aa: CASSLSGTGGAETQYF; v_gene: TRBV5-1; j_gene: TRBJ2-5; len: 16; d_gene: TRBD1; abundance: NA
CDR3nt: TGCGCCAGCAGTGTCCAGGAGAACACTGAAGCTTTCTTT; CDR3aa: CASSVQENTEAFF; v_gene: TRBV10-1; j_gene: TRBJ1-1; len: 13; d_gene: NA; abundance: once
CDR3nt: TGTGCCAGCAGCATCGCCGGGACCCCAGAGACCCAGTACTTC; CDR3aa: CASSIAGTPETQYF; v_gene: TRBV5-4; j_gene: TRBJ2-5; len: 14; d_gene: NA; abundance: NA
CDR3nt: TGTGCTAGTGGACTATCCGGGACAAGCTATGGCTACACCTTC; CDR3aa: CASGLSGTSYGYTF; v_gene: TRBV12-5; j_gene: TRBJ1-2; len: 14; d_gene: NA; abundance: NA
CDR3nt: TGTGCCAGCAGCTTAAGGAGGGGTGACACCGGGGAGCTGTTTTTT; CDR3aa: CASSLRRGDTGELFF; v_gene: TRBV7-3; j_gene: TRBJ2-2; len: 15; d_gene: NA; abundance: once
CDR3nt: TGCGCCAGCAGTGAGCAGGCTAGTGGTGGCTACACCTTC; CDR3aa: CASSEQASGGYTF; v_gene: TRBV10-2; j_gene: TRBJ1-2; len: 13; d_gene: NA; abundance: few
CDR3nt: TGCGCCAGCGCAAGGGAAGCCCCCTACGAGCAGTACTTC; CDR3aa: CASAREAPYEQYF; v_gene: TRBV5-1; j_gene: TRBJ2-7; len: 13; d_gene: NA; abundance: once
CDR3nt: TGTGCCAGCAGCTTACCAAAAACGGGCAGTAACACCGGGGAGCTGTTTTTT; CDR3aa: CASSLPKTGSNTGELFF; v_gene: TRBV7-8; j_gene: TRBJ2-2; len: 17; d_gene: NA; abundance: NA
CDR3nt: TGTGCCAGCAGCTTCGATCCCCTGACTTTGACCCATGAGCAGTTCTTC; CDR3aa: CASSFDPLTLTHEQFF; v_gene: TRBV11-2; j_gene: TRBJ2-1; len: 16; d_gene: NA; abundance: NA
CDR3nt: TGTGCCAGCAGCTTGTTTTTGGCGGAGAGCTCCTACGAGCAGTACTTC; CDR3aa: CASSLFLAESSYEQYF; v_gene: TRBV5-6; j_gene: TRBJ2-7; len: 16; d_gene: NA; abundance: NA
CDR3nt: TGTGCCAGCACTCACGGGGGGGGCCCTGGAAACACCATATATTTT; CDR3aa: CASTHGGGPGNTIYF; v_gene: TRBV2; j_gene: TRBJ1-3; len: 15; d_gene: NA; abundance: NA
CDR3nt: TGTGCCAGCAGCGTCAGCACAGATACGCAGTATTTT; CDR3aa: CASSVSTDTQYF; v_gene: TRBV9; j_gene: TRBJ2-3; len: 12; d_gene: NA; abundance: once
CDR3nt: TGTGCCAGCAGCAGCCGGCGGAAATACTATGGCTACACCTTC; CDR3aa: CASSSRRKYYGYTF; v_gene: TRBV21-1; j_gene: TRBJ1-2; len: 14; d_gene: NA; abundance: NA
CDR3nt: TGTGCCAGCAGCTTGAAGACTCCGGGAATGAGGCAGTTCTTC; CDR3aa: CASSLKTPGMRQFF; v_gene: TRBV5-6; j_gene: TRBJ2-1; len: 14; d_gene: NA; abundance: NA
CDR3nt: TGTGCCAGCAGTTTGCCTCCCCTCGGGACTGAAGCTTTCTTT; CDR3aa: CASSLPPLGTEAFF; v_gene: TRBV28; j_gene: TRBJ1-1; len: 14; d_gene: NA; abundance: NA
CDR3nt: TGTGCCAGCAGTTCTCCCCCCTACGAGCAGTACTTC; CDR3aa: CASSSPPYEQYF; v_gene: TRBV28; j_gene: TRBJ2-7; len: 12; d_gene: NA; abundance: NA
CDR3nt: TGTGCCAGCAGTTTGAGAGCAGCTAGGTCCTACGAGCAGTACTTC; CDR3aa: CASSLRAARSYEQYF; v_gene: TRBV27; j_gene: TRBJ2-7; len: 15; d_gene: NA; abundance: once
CDR3nt: TGCGCCAGCAGCCCGGGACAGGGGGCGGGTGGCTACACCTTC; CDR3aa: CASSPGQGAGGYTF; v_gene: TRBV5-1; j_gene: TRBJ1-2; len: 14; d_gene: TRBD1; abundance: NA
CDR3nt: TGTGCCAGCAGCGTAGTAGGGGTAGGAGAAGCTTTCTTT; CDR3aa: CASSVVGVGEAFF; v_gene: TRBV9; j_gene: TRBJ1-1; len: 13; d_gene: NA; abundance: NA
CDR3nt: TGTGCCATCAGTGATTGGACAGGAGACAATGAGCAGTTCTTC; CDR3aa: CAISDWTGDNEQFF; v_gene: TRBV10-3; j_gene: TRBJ2-1; len: 14; d_gene: TRBD1; abundance: NA